The TCR beta chain described here comes from a study of TIL therapy for anti-PD-1-resistant metastatic lung cancer (dated by TCRdb to 2020 to 2023). Background for the entire study: Tumors were harvested prior to any PD-1/PD-L1 blockade, after which nivolumab was administered to patients, and lymphodepletion, expanded TIL infusion and IL-2 were given to patients who progressed. Most of the cohort had lung adenocarcinoma, several tumors were EGFR-mutant and two were ALK-rearranged, and half of the patients were current or former smokers. A median non-synonymous tumor mutation burden of approximately 1.5 mutations per megabase was determined across the cohort by whole-exome sequencing. Enrolled patients had a median age of around 49 years (range about 38-80) and a median tumor PD-L1 proportion score of approximately 6.2%. Tumor and peripheral blood T cell receptor beta sequencing was used to track clonotypes across tumor, expanded TIL product and serial blood samples.

Turning to this clone: There is no known antigen for this receptor. The input lacks base qualities; no much larger clone sits a single base away.

Including cysteine and phenylalanine, the CDR3 has 17 amino acids. Only CDR3 DNA is held: 51 bases, read in frame from base 1. CDR1 and CDR2 were assigned from the germline V gene as SGHDT and YYEEEE. The trim is 4 bases for V and 5 bases for J, with a gap of 22 bases between the germline ends. The time point label for this specimen denotes: pre-treatment sample, taken before nivolumab and TIL therapy. Adults with stage 4 NSCLC were enrolled in a dual-center phase I trial from late 2017 to early 2020. Samples came from a single-arm, open-label phase I trial of tumor-infiltrating lymphocyte therapy with nivolumab in advanced non-small cell lung cancer. Blood mononuclear cells from EDTA tubes were separated on a Ficoll gradient and snap-frozen as pellets, and DNA was extracted from the cells using a Qiagen mini-prep kit. The investigation overall reported the following: The baseline peripheral repertoire was partially replaced by infused TIL clonotypes, which then decayed over months, and no apparent association between persistence and response was found. The study protocol defined all tumor marker inferences as exploratory. Because the cohort was highly selected, with more treatment-naive, never-smoker and oncogene-addicted patients than is typical, generalizability is limited.

The immunoSEQ v3 hsTCRB kit was used to amplify TCR beta CDR3 regions from genomic DNA through bias-controlled multiplex PCR. An Illumina NextSeq 500 was used to sequence the TCR libraries, reaching some 2 million read pairs at survey level or about 4.5-6.5 million at deep level. The study's processing was this. V, D and J genes were assigned, non-productive sequences were removed, and clonality was reported by immunoSEQ Analyzer software. Repertoires of infused TIL and blood were compared using productive Simpson clonality and the Morisita overlap index of productive TRB rearrangements. Absolute clonotype counts in blood were estimated by multiplying the lymphocyte count by the CD3+ fraction and by the productive frequency of the clone. What TCRdb holds here is the immuneACCESS table cut down to in-frame rearrangements. Part of the clones is not present; checked against another copy, under half of the missing clones reflect an unresolved V gene, and the others are unexplained. V and J calls and clone size are given by that table; D and trimming were obtained from the DNA. This sample has more than 45,000 clones in its table, and around 90% of those were observed once. The ten largest clones take up 2.6% of the sample.

The material was blood, obtained at baseline. This receptor was taken from a person between 25 and 79 years old with non-small cell lung cancer. The chain couples TRBV5-6 to TRBJ2-1; there is no confident call for the D gene. The CDR3 in this case is CASSLSRVRESNNEQFF. The DNA sequence is given as TGTGCCAGCAGCCTTTCCCGAGTTAGGGAATCTAACAATGAGCAGTTCTTC.